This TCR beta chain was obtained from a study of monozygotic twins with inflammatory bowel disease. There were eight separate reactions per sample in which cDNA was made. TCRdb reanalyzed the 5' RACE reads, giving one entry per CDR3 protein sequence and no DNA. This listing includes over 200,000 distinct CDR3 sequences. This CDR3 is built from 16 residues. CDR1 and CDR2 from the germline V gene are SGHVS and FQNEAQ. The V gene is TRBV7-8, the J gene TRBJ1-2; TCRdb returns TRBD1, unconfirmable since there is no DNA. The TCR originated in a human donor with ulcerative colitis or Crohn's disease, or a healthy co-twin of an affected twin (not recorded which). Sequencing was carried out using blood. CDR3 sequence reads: CASSLKTGIDAYGYTF.